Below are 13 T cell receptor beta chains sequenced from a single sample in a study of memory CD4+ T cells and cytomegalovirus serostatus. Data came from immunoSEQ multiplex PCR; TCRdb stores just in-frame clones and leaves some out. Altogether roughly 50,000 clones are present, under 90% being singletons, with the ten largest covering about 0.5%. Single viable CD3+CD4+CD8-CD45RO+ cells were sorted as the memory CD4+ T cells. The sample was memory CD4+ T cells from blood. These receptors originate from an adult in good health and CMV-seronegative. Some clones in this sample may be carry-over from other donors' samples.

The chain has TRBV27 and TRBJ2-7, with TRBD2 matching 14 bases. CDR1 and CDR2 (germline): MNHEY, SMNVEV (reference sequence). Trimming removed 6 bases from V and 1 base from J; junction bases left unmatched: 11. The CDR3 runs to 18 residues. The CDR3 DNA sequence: TGTGCCAGCAGCCCTTTTAGGGGACTAGCGGGAGTATCCTACGAGCAGTACTTC. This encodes CASSPFRGLAGVSYEQYF.

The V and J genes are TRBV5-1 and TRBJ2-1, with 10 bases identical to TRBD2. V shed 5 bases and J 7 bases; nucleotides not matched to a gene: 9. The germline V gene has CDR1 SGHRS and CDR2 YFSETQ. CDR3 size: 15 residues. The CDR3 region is CASRFGLAAGNEQFF. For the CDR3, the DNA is TGCGCCAGCAGATTTGGACTAGCGGCGGGGAATGAGCAGTTCTTC.

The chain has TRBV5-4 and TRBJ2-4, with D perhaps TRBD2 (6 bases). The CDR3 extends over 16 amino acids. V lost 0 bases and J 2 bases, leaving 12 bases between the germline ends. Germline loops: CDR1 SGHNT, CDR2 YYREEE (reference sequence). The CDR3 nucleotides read TGTGCCAGCAGCTTGGGAATTAGCGGCCCCAAAAACATTCAGTACTTC. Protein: CASSLGISGPKNIQYF.

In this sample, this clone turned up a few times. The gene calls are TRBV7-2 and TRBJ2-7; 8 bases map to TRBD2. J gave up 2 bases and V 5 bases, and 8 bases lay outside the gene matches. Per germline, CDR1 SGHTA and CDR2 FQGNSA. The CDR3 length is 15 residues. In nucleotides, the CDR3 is TGTGCCAGCAGCCGCCAAGAGGGACTAGCCTACGAGCAGTACTTC. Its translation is CASSRQEGLAYEQYF.

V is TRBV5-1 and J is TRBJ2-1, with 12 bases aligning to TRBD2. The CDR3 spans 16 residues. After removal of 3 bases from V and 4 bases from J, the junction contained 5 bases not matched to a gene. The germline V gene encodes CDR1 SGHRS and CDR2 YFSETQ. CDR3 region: CASSSLLAGGYNEQFF. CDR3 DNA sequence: TGCGCCAGCAGCTCCTTACTAGCGGGAGGATACAATGAGCAGTTCTTC.

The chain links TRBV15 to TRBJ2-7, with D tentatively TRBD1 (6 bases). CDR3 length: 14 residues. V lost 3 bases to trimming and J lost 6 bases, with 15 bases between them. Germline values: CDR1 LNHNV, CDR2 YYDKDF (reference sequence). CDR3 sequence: CATSSTHSGAEQYF. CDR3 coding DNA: TGTGCCACCAGCAGCACCCACTCAGGGGCCGAGCAGTACTTC.

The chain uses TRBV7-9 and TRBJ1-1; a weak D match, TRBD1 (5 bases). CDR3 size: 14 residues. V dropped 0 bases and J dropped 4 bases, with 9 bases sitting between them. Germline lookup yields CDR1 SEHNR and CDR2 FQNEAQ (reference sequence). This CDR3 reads CASSLAGASTEAFF. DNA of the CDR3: TGTGCCAGCAGCTTAGCAGGGGCAAGCACTGAAGCTTTCTTT.

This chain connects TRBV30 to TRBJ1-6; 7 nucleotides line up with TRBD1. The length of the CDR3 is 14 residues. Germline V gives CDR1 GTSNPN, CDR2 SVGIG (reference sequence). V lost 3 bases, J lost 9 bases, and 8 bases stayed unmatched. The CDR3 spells CAWRLQGMGSPLHF. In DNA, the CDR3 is TGTGCCTGGAGATTACAGGGGATGGGTTCACCCCTCCACTTT.

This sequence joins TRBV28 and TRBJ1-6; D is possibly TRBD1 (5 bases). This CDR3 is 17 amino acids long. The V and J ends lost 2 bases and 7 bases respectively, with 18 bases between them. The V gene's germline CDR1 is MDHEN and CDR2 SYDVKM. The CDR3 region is CASSLSSSQGRNSPLHF. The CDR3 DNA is TGTGCCAGCAGTTTAAGTAGCAGCCAGGGTCGAAATTCACCCCTCCACTTT.

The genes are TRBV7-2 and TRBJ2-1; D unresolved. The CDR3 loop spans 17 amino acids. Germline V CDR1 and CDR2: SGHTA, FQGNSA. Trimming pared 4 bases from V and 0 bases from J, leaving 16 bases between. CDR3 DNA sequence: TGTGCCAGCAGCTCCCCTTTAGCTGCTAGCTCCTACAATGAGCAGTTCTTC. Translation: CASSSPLAASSYNEQFF.

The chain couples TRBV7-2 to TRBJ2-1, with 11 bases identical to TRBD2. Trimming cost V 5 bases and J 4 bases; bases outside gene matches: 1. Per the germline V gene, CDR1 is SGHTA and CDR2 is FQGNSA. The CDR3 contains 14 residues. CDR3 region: CASSRTSGYNEQFF. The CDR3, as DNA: TGTGCCAGCAGCCGGACTAGCGGGTACAATGAGCAGTTCTTC. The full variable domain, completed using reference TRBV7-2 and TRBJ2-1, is GAGVSQSPSNKVTEKGKDVELRCDPISGHTALYWYRQSLGQGLEFLIYFQGNSAPDKSGLPSDRFSAERTGGSVSTLTIQRTQQEDSAVYLCASSRTSGYNEQFFGPGTRLTVL.

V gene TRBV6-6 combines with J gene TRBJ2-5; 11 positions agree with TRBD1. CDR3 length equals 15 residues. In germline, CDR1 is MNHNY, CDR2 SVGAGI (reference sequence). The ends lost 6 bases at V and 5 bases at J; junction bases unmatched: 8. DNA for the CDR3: TGTGCCAGCAGCGACGGGACAGGGGGTAGGGAGACCCAGTACTTC. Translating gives CASSDGTGGRETQYF.

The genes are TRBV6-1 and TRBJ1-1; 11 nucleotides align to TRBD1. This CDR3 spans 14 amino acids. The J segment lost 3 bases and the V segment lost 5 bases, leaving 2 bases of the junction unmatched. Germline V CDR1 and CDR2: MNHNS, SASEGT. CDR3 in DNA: TGTGCCAGCAGTCGGGACAGGGGGGACACTGAAGCTTTCTTT. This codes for CASSRDRGDTEAFF.